This T cell receptor (beta chain) was obtained from a study of naive and memory T cell subsets. Study observations and caveats: Diversity fell and Gini index rose from naive through CM, EM, EMRA. Findings for naive and memory subsets could not be checked against ground truth.

With regard to this clonotype: What it binds is unknown. A junction boundary mismatches the germline segment, possibly from a read error.

CMV status came from CD4+ T cell IFNgamma after overnight CMV lysate stimulation of fresh PBMCs. Both TRBC1 and TRBC2 were covered by a beta constant-region primer of two equimolar oligonucleotides. Ligation attached a single-stranded oligonucleotide with a 12-nucleotide UMI and the SP2 primer to the cDNA 3' end. Via MiXCR, TCRdb re-called the UMI-ligation and nested PCR reads, giving one row per CDR3 protein. Of 140,000 to 150,000 distinct CDR3 sequences detected, about 18% appear once; the ten largest clones hold roughly 0.14%. The germline CDR1 and CDR2 sequences are SNHLY and FYNNEI. The CDR3 spans 13 residues.

Input material: naive CD4+ T cells from blood. The receptor comes from a human donor in good health. The chain has TRBV2 and TRBJ2-2, with D unresolved. DNA for the CDR3: TGTGCCAGCAGCGAAGACCGGCCCGGGGAGCTGTTTTTT. This encodes CASSEDRPGELFF.